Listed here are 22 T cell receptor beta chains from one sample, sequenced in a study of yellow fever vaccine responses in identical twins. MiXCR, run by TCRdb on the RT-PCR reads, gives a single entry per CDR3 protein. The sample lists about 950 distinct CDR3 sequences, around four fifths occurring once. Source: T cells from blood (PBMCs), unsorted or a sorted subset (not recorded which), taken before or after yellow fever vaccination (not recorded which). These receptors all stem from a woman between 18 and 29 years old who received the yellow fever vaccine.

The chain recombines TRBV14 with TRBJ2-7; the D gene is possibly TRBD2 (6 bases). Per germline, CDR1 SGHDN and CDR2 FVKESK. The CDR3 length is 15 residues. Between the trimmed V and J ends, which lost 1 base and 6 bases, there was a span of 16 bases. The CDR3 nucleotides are TGTGCCAGCAGCCAAGTGCTAAACGGGAGAGCCGAGCAGTACTTC. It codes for CASSQVLNGRAEQYF.

CDR3 sequence: CAIRGFVGPNTEAFF. The CDR3 DNA is TGTGCCATCAGAGGGTTTGTAGGGCCAAACACTGAAGCTTTCTTT. The chain has TRBV10-3 and TRBJ1-1; D gene unclear. The germline V gene encodes CDR1 ENHRY and CDR2 SYGVKD. The CDR3 sequence is 15 residues long. V shed 6 bases and J shed 2 bases, with 16 bases lying between them.

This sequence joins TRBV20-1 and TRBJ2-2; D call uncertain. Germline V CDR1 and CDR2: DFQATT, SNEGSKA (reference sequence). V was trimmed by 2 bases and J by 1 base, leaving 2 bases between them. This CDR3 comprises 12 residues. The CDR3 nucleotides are TGCAGTGCTAGATTGAACACCGGGGAGCTGTTTTTT. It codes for CSARLNTGELFF.

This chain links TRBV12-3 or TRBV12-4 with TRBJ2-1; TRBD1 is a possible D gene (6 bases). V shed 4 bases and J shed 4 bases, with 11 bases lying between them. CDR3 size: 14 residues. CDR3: CASSSGHIYNEQFF. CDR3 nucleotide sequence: TGTGCCAGCAGTTCGGGACACATTTACAATGAGCAGTTCTTC.

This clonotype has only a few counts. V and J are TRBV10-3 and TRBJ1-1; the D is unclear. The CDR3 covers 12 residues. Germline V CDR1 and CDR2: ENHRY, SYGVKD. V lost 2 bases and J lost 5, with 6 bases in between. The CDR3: CAISEMRTEAFF. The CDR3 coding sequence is TGTGCCATCAGTGAGATGAGGACTGAAGCTTTCTTT.

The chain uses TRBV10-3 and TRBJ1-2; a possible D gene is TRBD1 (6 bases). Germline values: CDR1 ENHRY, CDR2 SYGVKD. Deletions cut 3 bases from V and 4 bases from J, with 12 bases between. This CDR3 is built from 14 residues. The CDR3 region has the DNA TGTGCCATCAGTGAAGGGGGTATGGGCTATGGCTACACCTTC. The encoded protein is CAISEGGMGYGYTF.

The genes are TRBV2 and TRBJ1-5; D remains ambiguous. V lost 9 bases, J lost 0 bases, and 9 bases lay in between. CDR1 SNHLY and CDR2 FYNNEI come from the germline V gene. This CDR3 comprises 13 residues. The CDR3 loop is CASTLYSNQPQHF. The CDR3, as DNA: TGTGCCAGTACGTTGTATAGCAATCAGCCCCAGCATTTT.

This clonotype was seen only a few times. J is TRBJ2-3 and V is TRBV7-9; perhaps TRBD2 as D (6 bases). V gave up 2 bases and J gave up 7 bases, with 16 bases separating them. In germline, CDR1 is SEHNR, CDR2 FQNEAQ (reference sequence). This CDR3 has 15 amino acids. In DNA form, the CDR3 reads TGTGCCAGCAGCTTACTTGGGACTGGTACTTATACGCAGTATTTT. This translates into CASSLLGTGTYTQYF.

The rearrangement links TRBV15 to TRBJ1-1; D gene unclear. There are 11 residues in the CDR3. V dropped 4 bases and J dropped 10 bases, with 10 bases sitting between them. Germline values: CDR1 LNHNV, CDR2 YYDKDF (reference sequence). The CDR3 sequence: CATSTFAVAFF. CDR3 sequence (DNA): TGTGCCACCAGCACCTTTGCTGTAGCTTTCTTT.

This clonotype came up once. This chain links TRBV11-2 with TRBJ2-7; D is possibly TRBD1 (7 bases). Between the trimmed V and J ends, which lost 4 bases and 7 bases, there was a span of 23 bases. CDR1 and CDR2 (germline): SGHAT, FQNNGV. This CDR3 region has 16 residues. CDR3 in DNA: TGTGCCAGCAGCTCCTACGACAGGGTGACTAGATGGGAGCAGTACTTC. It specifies CASSSYDRVTRWEQYF.

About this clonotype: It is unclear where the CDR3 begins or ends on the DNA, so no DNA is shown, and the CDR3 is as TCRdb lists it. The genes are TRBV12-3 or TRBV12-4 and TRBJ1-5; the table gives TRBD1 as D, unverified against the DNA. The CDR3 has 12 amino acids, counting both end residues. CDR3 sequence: CASSRAGQPQHF.

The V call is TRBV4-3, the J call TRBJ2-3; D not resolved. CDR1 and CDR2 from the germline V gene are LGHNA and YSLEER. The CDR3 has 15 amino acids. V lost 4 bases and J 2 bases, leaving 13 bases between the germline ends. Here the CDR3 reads CASSRVGLNTDTQYF. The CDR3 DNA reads TGCGCCAGCAGCCGCGTAGGTCTGAACACAGATACGCAGTATTTT.

CDR3 sequence: CASSLAGTPRPTNEQFF. The CDR3 nucleotides are TGTGCCAGCAGCTTGGCCGGGACACCTAGGCCCACCAATGAGCAGTTCTTC. The chain carries TRBV5-4 and TRBJ2-1, with a possible D match to TRBD1 (6 bases). Deletions cut 0 bases from V and 6 bases from J, with 19 bases between. The germline V gene has CDR1 SGHNT and CDR2 YYREEE (reference sequence). The CDR3 spans 17 residues.

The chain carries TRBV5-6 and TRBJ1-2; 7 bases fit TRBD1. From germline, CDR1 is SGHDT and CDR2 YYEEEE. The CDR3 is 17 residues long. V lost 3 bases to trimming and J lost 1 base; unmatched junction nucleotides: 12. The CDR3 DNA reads TGTGCCAGCAGCTCGGAGGCCGACAGGGCCTATAACTATGGCTACACCTTC. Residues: CASSSEADRAYNYGYTF.

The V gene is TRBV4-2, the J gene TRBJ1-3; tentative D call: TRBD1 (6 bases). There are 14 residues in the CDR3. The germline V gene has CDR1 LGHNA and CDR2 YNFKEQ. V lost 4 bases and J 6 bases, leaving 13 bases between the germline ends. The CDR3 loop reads CASSLNRAENTIYF. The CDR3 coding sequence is TGTGCCAGCAGCCTAAACAGGGCTGAAAACACCATATATTTT.

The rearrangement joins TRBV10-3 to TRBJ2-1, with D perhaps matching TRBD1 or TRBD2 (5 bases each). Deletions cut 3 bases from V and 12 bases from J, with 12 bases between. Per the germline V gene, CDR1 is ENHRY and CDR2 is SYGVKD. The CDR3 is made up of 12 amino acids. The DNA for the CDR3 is TGTGCCATCAGTGACTCGACTACAGGGCAGTTCTTC. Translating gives CAISDSTTGQFF.

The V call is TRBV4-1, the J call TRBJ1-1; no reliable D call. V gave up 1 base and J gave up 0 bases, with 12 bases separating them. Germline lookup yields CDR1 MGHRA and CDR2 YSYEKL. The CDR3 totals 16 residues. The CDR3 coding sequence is TGCGCCAGCAGCCAAGGAACAGACTTAATGAACACTGAAGCTTTCTTT. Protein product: CASSQGTDLMNTEAFF.

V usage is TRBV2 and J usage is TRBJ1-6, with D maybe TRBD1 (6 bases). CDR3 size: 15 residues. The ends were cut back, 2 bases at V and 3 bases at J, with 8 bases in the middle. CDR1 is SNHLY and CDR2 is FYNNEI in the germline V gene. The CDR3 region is CASSEQGSYNSPLHF. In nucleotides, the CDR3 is TGTGCCAGCAGTGAACAGGGGAGCTATAATTCACCCCTCCACTTT.

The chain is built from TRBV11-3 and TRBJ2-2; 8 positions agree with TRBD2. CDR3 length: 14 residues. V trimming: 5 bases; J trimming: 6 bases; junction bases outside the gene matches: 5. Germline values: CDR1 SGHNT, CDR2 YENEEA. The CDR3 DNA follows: TGTGCCAGCAGCCCCCGGGGGGGGCCCGGGGAGCTGTTTTTT. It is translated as CASSPRGGPGELFF.

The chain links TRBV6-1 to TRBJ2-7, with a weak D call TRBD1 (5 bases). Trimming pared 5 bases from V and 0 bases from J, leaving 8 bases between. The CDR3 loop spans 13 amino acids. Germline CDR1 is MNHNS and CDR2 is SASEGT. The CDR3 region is CASSTGLSYEQYF. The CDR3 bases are TGTGCCAGCAGTACAGGCCTCTCCTACGAGCAGTACTTC.

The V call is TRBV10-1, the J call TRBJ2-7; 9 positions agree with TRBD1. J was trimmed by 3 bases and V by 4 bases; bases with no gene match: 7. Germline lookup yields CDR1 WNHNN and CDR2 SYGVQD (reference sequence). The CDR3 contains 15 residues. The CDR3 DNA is TGCGCCAGCAGTGCCCGAGACAGGGGGATCTACGAGCAGTACTTC. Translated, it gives CASSARDRGIYEQYF.

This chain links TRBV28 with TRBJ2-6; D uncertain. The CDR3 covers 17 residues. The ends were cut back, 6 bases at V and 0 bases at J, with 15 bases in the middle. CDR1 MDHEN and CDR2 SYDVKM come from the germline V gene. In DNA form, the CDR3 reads TGTGCCAGCAGCCCTGTGGCGTACAGCTCTGGGGCCAACGTCCTGACTTTC. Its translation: CASSPVAYSSGANVLTF.